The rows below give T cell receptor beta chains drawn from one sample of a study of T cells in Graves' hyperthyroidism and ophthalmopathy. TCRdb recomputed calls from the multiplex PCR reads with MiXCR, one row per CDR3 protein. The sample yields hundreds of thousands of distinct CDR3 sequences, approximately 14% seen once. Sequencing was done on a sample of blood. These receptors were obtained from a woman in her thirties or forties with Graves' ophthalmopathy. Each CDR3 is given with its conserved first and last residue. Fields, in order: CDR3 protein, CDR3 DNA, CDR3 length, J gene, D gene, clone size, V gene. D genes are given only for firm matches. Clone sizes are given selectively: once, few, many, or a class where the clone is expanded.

CASRRDRASNQPQHF	TGTGCCAGCAGGAGGGACAGGGCTAGCAATCAGCCCCAGCATTTT	15	TRBJ1-5	TRBD1	once	TRBV2
CASSQDWGTSYEQYF	TGTGCCAGCAGCCAAGATTGGGGGACCTCCTACGAGCAGTACTTC	15	TRBJ2-7	-	few	TRBV3-1
CASSERLAGGTGELFF	TGCGCCAGCAGTGAGCGTCTAGCGGGAGGGACCGGGGAGCTGTTTTTT	16	TRBJ2-2	TRBD2	-	TRBV10-2
CASSLRGTGAVHEQYF	TGTGCCAGCAGTTTACGTGGGACAGGGGCTGTCCACGAGCAGTACTTC	16	TRBJ2-7	TRBD1	-	TRBV12-3/TRBV12-4
CASSTGTGDTYEQYF	TGTGCCAGCAGTACCGGGACAGGGGATACCTACGAGCAGTACTTC	15	TRBJ2-7	TRBD1	-	TRBV6-1
CATRVQPQHF	TGTGCCACCCGAGTGCAGCCCCAGCATTTT	10	TRBJ1-5	-	-	TRBV24-1
CASRQDTQETQYF	TGTGCCAGCAGGCAGGACACACAAGAGACCCAGTACTTC	13	TRBJ2-5	-	many	TRBV12-3/TRBV12-4
CASSEVGLDGYTF	TGTGCCAGCAGTGAAGTAGGCCTGGATGGCTACACCTTC	13	TRBJ1-2	-	many	TRBV6-1
CASTGGTTYEQYF	TGTGCCAGCACCGGCGGCACCACCTACGAGCAGTACTTC	13	TRBJ2-7	-	many	TRBV7-2
CSARGTGAFRQYF	TGCAGTGCTCGGGGGACAGGGGCATTCCGGCAGTACTTC	13	TRBJ2-7	TRBD1	many	TRBV20-1
CASSATMGYYGYTF	TGTGCCAGTAGTGCAACGATGGGGTACTATGGCTACACCTTC	14	TRBJ1-2	-	many	TRBV19
CASSQAQGVGYEQYF	TGCGCCAGCAGCCAAGCCCAGGGAGTCGGCTACGAGCAGTACTTC	15	TRBJ2-7	-	many	TRBV4-1
CSATQGKDTEAFF	TGCAGTGCTACCCAGGGGAAGGACACTGAAGCTTTCTTT	13	TRBJ1-1	-	many	TRBV20-1
CASSIDRSNQPQHF	TGTGCCAGTAGCATCGACAGGAGCAATCAGCCCCAGCATTTT	14	TRBJ1-5	-	many	TRBV19
CASSLGRDRGSETQYF	TGTGCCAGCAGCTTAGGGAGGGACAGGGGATCAGAGACCCAGTACTTC	16	TRBJ2-5	TRBD1	-	TRBV7-3
CATRTENYGYTF	TGTGCCACCCGGACAGAGAACTATGGCTACACCTTC	12	TRBJ1-2	-	many	TRBV10-3
CASSYIQTAQHEQYF	TGTGCCAGCAGTTACATACAGACCGCCCAGCACGAGCAGTACTTC	15	TRBJ2-7	-	-	TRBV11-2
CASSSAWTSGANTGELFF	TGTGCCAGCAGCTCCGCCTGGACATCCGGTGCGAACACCGGGGAGCTGTTTTTT	18	TRBJ2-2	-	many	TRBV12-3/TRBV12-4
CAWSVPGRGAEPQHF	TGTGCCTGGAGTGTTCCCGGTCGCGGCGCGGAGCCCCAGCATTTT	15	TRBJ1-5	-	few	TRBV30
CSARDPAGGAYEQYF	TGCAGTGCTAGAGACCCCGCCGGGGGGGCCTACGAGCAGTACTTC	15	TRBJ2-7	TRBD2	once	TRBV20-1
CASSLAFPETQYF	TGTGCCAGCAGCTTAGCTTTTCCAGAGACCCAGTACTTC	13	TRBJ2-5	-	many	TRBV7-8
CASGDDYGYTF	TGTGCCAGCGGCGACGATTATGGCTACACCTTC	11	TRBJ1-2	-	many	TRBV12-3/TRBV12-4
CASSFRDRVNEQYF	TGTGCCAGCAGCTTCCGGGACAGGGTGAACGAGCAGTACTTC	14	TRBJ2-7	TRBD1	many	TRBV5-6
CASSHLLMSGRAANEQYF	TGCGCCAGCAGCCATCTTCTAATGAGCGGGAGGGCCGCGAACGAGCAGTACTTC	18	TRBJ2-7	TRBD2	few	TRBV4-1
CASSSPGQGRDTQYF	TGTGCCAGCAGCTCACCTGGACAGGGCAGAGATACGCAGTATTTT	15	TRBJ2-3	TRBD1	many	TRBV11-2
CASSQETRQNYEQYF	TGCGCCAGCAGCCAAGAGACGCGGCAGAACTACGAGCAGTACTTC	15	TRBJ2-7	-	many	TRBV4-1
CASSSGQGFTYEQYF	TGTGCCAGCAGCTCGGGACAGGGGTTCACCTACGAGCAGTACTTC	15	TRBJ2-7	TRBD1	many	TRBV7-6
CASSFRSGKNIQYF	TGTGCCAGCAGTTTCCGTAGCGGGAAAAACATTCAGTACTTC	14	TRBJ2-4	TRBD2	-	TRBV12-3/TRBV12-4
CASSYSIRVRSGSSPYEQYF	TGTGCCAGCAGTTACTCGATTCGGGTTCGGAGCGGGAGCTCTCCCTACGAGCAGTACTTC	20	TRBJ2-7	TRBD2	many	TRBV6-2/TRBV6-3